Following are 30 T cell receptor beta chains from one sample sequenced in a study of blood T cell repertoires in COVID-19. The data were produced by immunoSEQ multiplex PCR, yet TCRdb's version contains in-frame clones alone and is incomplete. Among roughly 150,000 clones listed, about 87% were seen once. Sequenced material: peripheral blood. These receptors were taken from a human donor in a cohort sampled during active COVID-19.

The genes are TRBV18 and TRBJ1-6; D is perhaps TRBD1 (6 bases). The V end lost 6 bases, the J end lost 8 bases, and 23 bases lay between the germline ends. Germline-derived CDR1 and CDR2 are KGHSH and LQKENI. This CDR3 is built from 17 residues. The DNA for the CDR3 is TGTGCCAGCTCGCCCAATCGGGGCGGACAGTTGTATTCACCCCTCCACTTT. Residues: CASSPNRGGQLYSPLHF.

This rearrangement joins TRBV4-2 to TRBJ1-2, with 7 bases fitting TRBD1. V trimming: 3 bases; J trimming: 3 bases; junction bases outside the gene matches: 4. The CDR3 covers 14 residues. From germline, CDR1 is LGHNA and CDR2 YNFKEQ. The DNA of the CDR3 is TGTGCCAGCAGCCACCCCAGGGGGGACTATGGCTACACCTTC. Protein: CASSHPRGDYGYTF.

J is TRBJ1-5 and V is TRBV3-1 (or the pseudogene TRBV3-2); D is undetermined. The V and J ends lost 1 base and 6 bases respectively, with 10 bases between them. The CDR3 has 14 residues. Germline CDR1 is LGHDT and CDR2 is YNNKEL (reference sequence). The CDR3 protein is CASSQVAGLQPQHF. The CDR3 nucleotides are TGTGCCAGCAGCCAAGTTGCAGGACTTCAGCCCCAGCATTTT.

The chain couples TRBV28 to TRBJ1-5; TRBD1 aligns across 7 bases. Germline V gene sequence: CDR1 MDHEN, CDR2 SYDVKM. With 10 bases clipped from V and 7 bases from J, the junction kept 10 bases outside the gene matches. The CDR3 runs to 13 residues. The CDR3: CAIGTATKQPQHF. For the CDR3, the DNA is TGTGCCATTGGGACAGCTACTAAACAGCCCCAGCATTTT.

The rearrangement links TRBV11-2 to TRBJ1-2, with 8 bases lining up with TRBD1. Looked up from germline, CDR1 is SGHAT and CDR2 is FQNNGV. V gave up 5 bases and J gave up 4 bases; unmatched junction bases: 6. The CDR3 loop spans 14 amino acids. The CDR3 here is CASSTGQGFYGYTF. The CDR3 DNA reads TGTGCCAGCAGCACAGGACAGGGATTCTATGGCTACACCTTC.

V gene TRBV6-1 combines with J gene TRBJ1-5, with unresolved D. V was clipped by 3 bases and J by 1 base, with 7 bases between them. This CDR3 contains 14 residues. CDR1 and CDR2 (germline): MNHNS, SASEGT. The CDR3 here is CASSELTSNQPQHF. The CDR3 nucleotides read TGTGCCAGCAGTGAGTTGACAAGCAATCAGCCCCAGCATTTT.

The chain combines TRBV5-1 with TRBJ2-7, with D perhaps TRBD2 (6 bases). The CDR3 consists of 17 residues. The V gene's germline CDR1 is SGHRS and CDR2 YFSETQ. Trimming removed 1 base from V and 1 base from J, with 18 bases in between. CDR3 region: CASSLTSTSLGSYEQYF. The CDR3 DNA follows: TGCGCCAGCAGCTTGACTAGCACTAGCCTTGGGTCCTACGAGCAGTACTTC.

About this clone itself: The identical CDR3 is also encoded by other nucleotide sequences in the sample. The CDR3 loop is CASSLRTSGGTDTQYF. The CDR3 nucleotides read TGCGCCAGCAGCCTCCGGACTAGCGGGGGCACAGATACGCAGTATTTT. This chain joins TRBV5-1 and TRBJ2-3, with 12 bases aligning to TRBD2. Germline V gene lookup returns CDR1 SGHRS and CDR2 YFSETQ. Germline trimming cut 4 bases from V and 1 base from J; bases unmatched to any gene: 4. There are 16 residues in the CDR3.

In its sample, this clone was seen once. The genes are TRBV7-9 and TRBJ1-2; D gene ambiguous. Trimming took off 2 bases at V and 4 bases at J, with 5 bases between the two ends. Germline assignment: CDR1 SEHNR and CDR2 FQNEAQ (reference sequence). The CDR3 has 12 amino acids. CDR3: CASSLQSYGYTF. The CDR3 nucleotides read TGTGCCAGCAGCTTACAGTCCTATGGCTACACCTTC.

The chain employs TRBV30 and TRBJ1-2; D is perhaps TRBD1 (5 bases). CDR1 is GTSNPN, CDR2 SVGIG, per germline (reference sequence). CDR3 length equals 13 residues. The ends were cut back, 3 bases at V and 4 bases at J, with 12 bases in the middle. The CDR3 is CAWSSGLSYGYTF. For the CDR3, the DNA is TGTGCCTGGAGCTCAGGGTTGAGCTATGGCTACACCTTC.

This chain connects TRBV6-6 to TRBJ2-7; maybe TRBD1 (5 bases). Germline CDR1 reads MNHNY; CDR2 reads SVGAGI (reference sequence). The CDR3 runs to 14 residues. V lost 6 bases to trimming and J lost 0 bases, with 12 bases between them. CDR3 loop: CASRPTVSSYEQYF. CDR3 DNA sequence: TGTGCCAGCAGGCCGACAGTTAGCTCCTACGAGCAGTACTTC.

V is TRBV2 and J is TRBJ2-3; tentative D call: TRBD2 (5 bases). Germline assignment: CDR1 SNHLY and CDR2 FYNNEI. The V and J ends lost 3 bases and 4 bases respectively, with 20 bases between them. This CDR3 region has 17 residues. The CDR3 nucleotides are TGTGCCAGCAGTGAGGATGTCGGGGAATCATGGGCAGATACGCAGTATTTT. Protein sequence: CASSEDVGESWADTQYF.

This clone was seen once. The J gene is TRBJ1-1, the V gene TRBV18; possibly TRBD1 for D (5 bases). In germline, CDR1 is KGHSH, CDR2 LQKENI. The ends were cut back, 6 bases at V and 0 bases at J, with 8 bases in the middle. CDR3 length: 13 residues. The CDR3 nucleotides read TGTGCCAGCTCGCGGGGGATGAACACTGAAGCTTTCTTT. Protein sequence: CASSRGMNTEAFF.

The CDR3 protein is CASSSTSGYTGELFF. The CDR3 bases are TGTGCCAGCAGTTCGACTAGCGGTTACACCGGGGAGCTGTTTTTT. The V call is TRBV27, the J call TRBJ2-2, with TRBD2 matching 9 bases. Germline CDR1 and CDR2: MNHEY and SMNVEV (reference sequence). The trim removed 4 bases at V and 3 bases at J, leaving 3 bases unmatched. This CDR3 comprises 15 residues.

The chain uses TRBV2 and TRBJ2-1; 13 bases match TRBD2. The V and J ends lost 1 base and 14 bases, in that order; junction bases with no gene match: 8. The CDR3 consists of 15 residues. The V gene's germline CDR1 is SNHLY and CDR2 FYNNEI. The CDR3 nucleotides read TGTGCCAGCAGTGAAGGGGGACTAGCGGGGACGAGGGAGTTCTTC. Translation: CASSEGGLAGTREFF.

V and J are TRBV7-3 and TRBJ2-6; maybe TRBD1 (6 bases). Trimming cost V 3 bases and J 2 bases, with 8 bases left between them. The germline CDR1 and CDR2 sequences are SGHTA and FQGTGA. The CDR3 is 15 amino acids. CDR3 in amino acids: CASSFGQTGANVLTF. In DNA form, the CDR3 reads TGTGCCAGCAGCTTTGGACAGACTGGGGCCAACGTCCTGACTTTC.

The chain is built from TRBV15 and TRBJ1-5, with D possibly matching TRBD1 (6 bases). Germline V gene sequence: CDR1 LNHNV, CDR2 YYDKDF (reference sequence). CDR3 length equals 15 residues. The V end lost 2 bases, the J end lost 2 bases, and 10 bases lay between the germline ends. The CDR3 sequence: CATSRQGRGNQPQHF. The CDR3 DNA is TGTGCCACCAGCAGACAGGGGCGCGGCAATCAGCCCCAGCATTTT.

The sample holds many counts of this clone. The chain combines TRBV7-8 with TRBJ2-1; 9 bases align to TRBD1. V lost 5 bases to trimming and J lost 8 bases; unmatched junction nucleotides: 13. CDR3 length: 16 residues. Germline V gene lookup returns CDR1 SGHVS and CDR2 FQNEAQ. The CDR3 is CASSRGGQGLGDEQFF. The CDR3, as DNA: TGTGCCAGCAGCCGAGGGGGACAGGGCCTGGGCGATGAGCAGTTCTTC. The whole variable domain, filled in from reference TRBV7-8 and TRBJ2-1, reads GAGVSQSPRYKVAKRGQDVALRCDPISGHVSLFWYQQALGQGPEFLTYFQNEAQLDKSGLPSDRFFAERPEGSVSTLKIQRTQQEDSAVYLCASSRGGQGLGDEQFFGPGTRLTVL.

This rearrangement joins TRBV5-5 to TRBJ1-4, with 10 bases fitting TRBD1. Germline lookup yields CDR1 SGHKS and CDR2 YYEKEE (reference sequence). The CDR3 runs 18 residues. V lost 1 base and J lost 3; bases outside the gene matches: 9. In DNA form, the CDR3 reads TGTGCCAGCAGCTTGAGGGAGGGGGACAGGGGATCTAATGAAAAACTGTTTTTT. Residues: CASSLREGDRGSNEKLFF.

This chain joins TRBV2 and TRBJ1-2, with TRBD1 as a possible D gene (5 bases). Trimming removed 0 bases from V and 6 bases from J, with 32 bases in between. This CDR3 is 21 amino acids long. The germline V gene has CDR1 SNHLY and CDR2 FYNNEI. The CDR3 here is CASSEALGEAGSFRSEDGYTF. The DNA for the CDR3 is TGTGCCAGCAGTGAAGCGCTCGGGGAGGCAGGGTCCTTCCGAAGTGAAGATGGCTACACCTTC.

V is TRBV30 and J is TRBJ2-1; D ambiguous. CDR3 size: 13 residues. Trimming took off 2 bases at V and 7 bases at J, with 12 bases between the two ends. From germline, CDR1 is GTSNPN and CDR2 SVGIG (reference sequence). In DNA form, the CDR3 reads TGTGCCTGGAGTTACCTTAACGGGAATGAGCAGTTCTTC. Its translation is CAWSYLNGNEQFF. The full variable domain, with the rest looked up from reference TRBV30 and TRBJ2-1, is SQTIHQWPATLVQPVGSPLSLECTVEGTSNPNLYWYRQAAGRGLQLLFYSVGIGQISSEVPQNLSASRPQDRQFILSSKKLLLSDSGFYLCAWSYLNGNEQFFGPGTRLTVL.

This clone appeared once. The rearrangement joins TRBV7-2 to TRBJ1-4, with 8 bases matching TRBD1. The germline V gene has CDR1 SGHTA and CDR2 FQGNSA. The V and J ends lost 5 bases and 3 bases, in that order; junction bases with no gene match: 5. The length of the CDR3 is 15 residues. The CDR3 here is CASSDRDRSNEKLFF. The CDR3 DNA reads TGTGCCAGCAGCGACCGGGACAGGTCTAATGAAAAACTGTTTTTT. Complete variable domain (other parts from reference TRBV7-2 and TRBJ1-4): GAGVSQSPSNKVTEKGKDVELRCDPISGHTALYWYRQSLGQGLEFLIYFQGNSAPDKSGLPSDRFSAERTGGSVSTLTIQRTQQEDSAVYLCASSDRDRSNEKLFFGSGTQLSVL.

The CDR3 loop reads CASSLETGTSRGETQYF. The CDR3 nucleotides read TGTGCCAGCAGCTTGGAAACCGGGACTAGCAGAGGGGAGACCCAGTACTTC. This chain links TRBV5-6 with TRBJ2-5; the match to TRBD2 covers 9 bases. Germline trimming cut 0 bases from V and 5 bases from J; bases unmatched to any gene: 11. Looked up from germline, CDR1 is SGHDT and CDR2 is YYEEEE. The CDR3 length is 17 residues.

The chain carries TRBV5-7 and TRBJ2-3; TRBD2 might be the D (6 bases). Being an ORF, TRBV5-7 has a function that is uncertain. V lost 2 bases, J lost 6 bases, and 16 bases lay in between. This CDR3 has 15 residues. The CDR3 DNA is TGTGCCAGCAGCTTATCCGGGACTGGTTCCGATACGCAGTATTTT. Its protein is CASSLSGTGSDTQYF.

The chain couples TRBV28 to TRBJ2-3, with 7 positions matching TRBD2. Looked up from germline, CDR1 is MDHEN and CDR2 is SYDVKM. V shed 3 bases, J shed 7 bases, and the junction held 10 bases outside the gene matches. The CDR3 totals 15 residues. The CDR3 reads CASSFSPPSGYTQYF. The CDR3 nucleotides read TGTGCCAGCAGTTTCAGTCCCCCTAGCGGCTATACGCAGTATTTT.

The V call is TRBV19, the J call TRBJ1-3; D unresolved. Trimming took 6 bases from V and 4 from J, leaving 10 bases between them. The CDR3 extends over 13 amino acids. Looked up from germline, CDR1 is LNHDA and CDR2 is SQIVND (reference sequence). Here the CDR3 DNA reads TGTGCCAGTAGGCAATCGGGAGGAAACACCATATATTTT. Residues: CASRQSGGNTIYF.

In DNA form, the CDR3 reads TGTGCCAGCAGCTTAGGCCAGGGGTTAAGGACTGAAGCTTTCTTT. Its translation is CASSLGQGLRTEAFF. The chain links TRBV7-2 to TRBJ1-1, with a possible D match to TRBD1 (6 bases). CDR3 size: 15 residues. In germline, CDR1 is SGHTA, CDR2 FQGNSA. Trimming removed 1 base from V and 5 bases from J, with 14 bases in between.

The rearrangement uses TRBV7-9 and TRBJ2-2; possibly TRBD1 for D (5 bases). The CDR3 contains 19 residues. The germline V and J ends were trimmed by 0 bases and 4 bases, with 21 bases remaining between them. Germline CDR1 and CDR2: SEHNR and FQNEAQ (reference sequence). The CDR3 sequence: CASSLAFNAGPGGTGELFF. The CDR3 nucleotides are TGTGCCAGCAGCTTAGCGTTTAACGCAGGGCCGGGCGGCACCGGGGAGCTGTTTTTT.

This chain links TRBV7-9 with TRBJ2-5; 9 positions match TRBD1. V shed 5 bases and J 4 bases; nucleotides not matched to a gene: 8. This CDR3 spans 15 amino acids. CDR1 SEHNR and CDR2 FQNEAQ come from the germline V gene (reference sequence). CDR3 sequence (DNA): TGTGCCAGCAGCAAGGGACAGGGTGGGGTAGAGACCCAGTACTTC. It yields the protein CASSKGQGGVETQYF.

The chain recombines TRBV28 with TRBJ1-1, with 7 bases matching TRBD1. Germline CDR1 MDHEN, CDR2 SYDVKM. The J segment lost 11 bases and the V segment lost 2 bases, leaving 11 bases of the junction unmatched. The CDR3 has 14 amino acids. DNA for the CDR3: TGTGCCAGCAGTTTACCTGGACAGGTACGGGAGGCTTTCTTT. Its translation is CASSLPGQVREAFF.